The entry below gives a single T cell receptor (beta chain) sequence along with its context. Antigen specificity is unknown. TCRdb's copy holds only in-frame clones and misses some; the assay was immunoSEQ multiplex PCR. The repertoire holds some 150,000 clones, around nine tenths seen once, with 0.15% to 0.2% in the top ten. The data stem from a study of graft-versus-host responses after intestinal transplantation. This specimen consisted of unstimulated CD4+ T cells sorted from spleen or lymph node cells, obtained before intestinal transplant. This receptor was identified in a human donor who received an intestinal transplant.

The CDR3 is CATSRDPASYEQYF. CDR3 nucleotide sequence: TGTGCCACCAGCAGAGATCCGGCATCCTACGAGCAGTACTTC. V gene TRBV15 combines with J gene TRBJ2-7, with D hard to call. The CDR3 runs 14 residues. Trimming left V 0 bases short and J 1 base short, with 7 bases between. Germline V gene sequence: CDR1 LNHNV, CDR2 YYDKDF (reference sequence).